This record covers a single T cell receptor beta chain. Its cognate antigen is unknown. This entry belongs to a study of shared clonotypes between healthy human individuals. Study conclusions and caveats: Clonotypes which were not shared had lower generation probabilities than clonotypes that all four donors shared.

CDR3 size: 13 residues. Trimming pared 2 bases from V and 6 bases from J, leaving 7 bases between. Germline values: CDR1 SGHTA, CDR2 FQGNSA. Method: immunoSEQ multiplex PCR; TCRdb's copy keeps in-frame clones and lacks some. The table lists hundreds of thousands of clones, less than 85% of them singletons. This sequence originates from a woman aged 25-40 years in good health. Specimen: memory CD4+ T cells sorted from blood. The subset was: CD45RA-negative fraction. The rearrangement links TRBV7-2 to TRBJ2-2; the D gene is possibly TRBD2 (5 bases). The CDR3 sequence: CASSLWGAGELFF. The DNA for the CDR3 is TGTGCCAGCAGCTTATGGGGAGCCGGGGAGCTGTTTTTT.